Listed below are T cell receptor beta chains from one sample, sequenced in a study of blood T cells in healthy people across ages. TCRdb analysed the 5' RACE reads with MiXCR anew, one entry per CDR3 protein. The table includes under 2,000,000 distinct CDR3 sequences, 49% detected once. Input material: blood. The source is a woman in her 40s in good health. Both conserved end residues are part of each CDR3. A D gene is named only where the DNA matches it firmly. The size of a clone is reported for some rows only, either as once, few or many, or as a class for expanded clones.

V,size,D,J,DNA,CDR3
TRBV28,once,NA,TRBJ2-4,TGTGCCAGCAGCCGCCTAGACCCAGTGGGGGGCCGCGGGGCCAAAAACATTCAGTACTTC,CASSRLDPVGGRGAKNIQYF
TRBV7-2,NA,NA,TRBJ1-4,TGTGCCAGCAGCTCCCGGGGTAGGACCCTTAGGAGTAATGAAAAACTGTTTTTT,CASSSRGRTLRSNEKLFF
TRBV5-5,NA,TRBD1,TRBJ2-5,TGTGCCAGCAGCCTGCAGCCAGGGGGCAGAGAGACCCAGTACTTC,CASSLQPGGRETQYF
TRBV6-2/TRBV6-3,NA,NA,TRBJ1-1,TGTGCCAGCAGTTACGCGATTTCGAACACTGAAGCTTTCTTT,CASSYAISNTEAFF
TRBV9,NA,TRBD2,TRBJ2-5,TGTGCCAGCAGCCCGGAGGGAGGGGCGAGGGTCCAGTACTTC,CASSPEGGARVQYF
TRBV10-3,NA,TRBD2,TRBJ2-7,TGTGCCACCGGGGGGGCCCCGACCTACGAGCAGTACTTC,CATGGAPTYEQYF
TRBV20-1,NA,TRBD2,TRBJ2-3,TGCAGGGCGGGAGAGGCCGGCACAGATACGCAGTATTTT,CRAGEAGTDTQYF
TRBV5-4,NA,NA,TRBJ2-5,TGTGCCAGCAGCTTGGGGGGGGCTAGCGGCCTGAACCGGGAGACCCAGTACTTC,CASSLGGASGLNRETQYF
TRBV20-1,few,TRBD2,TRBJ2-5,TGCAGTGCTACTGCGGGGGGGAGACTTGAGACCCAGTACTTC,CSATAGGRLETQYF
TRBV7-2,few,NA,TRBJ2-1,TGTGCCAGCAGCTTAGAGCCGGGACCAGCCTACAATGAGCAGTTCTTC,CASSLEPGPAYNEQFF
TRBV9,NA,NA,TRBJ2-1,TGTGCCAGCAGCGCAGGAAGCGGGGAGCAGTTCTTC,CASSAGSGEQFF
TRBV25-1,NA,NA,TRBJ2-5,TGTGCCAGCAGTGTAAGCCTAGCGAGGCAAGAGACCCAGTACTTC,CASSVSLARQETQYF
TRBV6-6,once,NA,TRBJ2-2,TGTGCCAGCAGTTACTCGTTGGAAGGGGCCACCGGGGAGCTGTTTTTT,CASSYSLEGATGELFF
TRBV10-3,NA,NA,TRBJ2-7,TGTGCCATCAGTGAGTCGGGGGTGAGAGCGTACGAGCAGTACTTC,CAISESGVRAYEQYF
TRBV7-6,few,TRBD1,TRBJ2-7,TGTGCCAGCAGCCATGGACAGGGATCCTACGAGCAGTACTTC,CASSHGQGSYEQYF
TRBV27,few,TRBD1,TRBJ2-1,TGTGCCAGCAGTTTTCCTCGCCGGGACAGGGTCGATGAGCAGTTCTTC,CASSFPRRDRVDEQFF
TRBV3-1,few,NA,TRBJ2-7,TGTGCCAGCAGCCCACACTCGGCCGGACACCCCATCTCCTACGAGCAGTACTTC,CASSPHSAGHPISYEQYF
TRBV4-3,few,TRBD1,TRBJ2-3,TGCGCCAGCAGCGCTCACAGGGGACCCACAGATACGCAGTATTTT,CASSAHRGPTDTQYF
TRBV28,NA,TRBD1,TRBJ1-5,TGTGCCAGCAGTGGGGGAGGGACAGGGGATCAGCCCCAGCATTTT,CASSGGGTGDQPQHF
TRBV6-2/TRBV6-3,NA,NA,TRBJ2-1,TGTGCCTCTGGCTTCCATGAGCAGTTCTTC,CASGFHEQFF
TRBV24-1,few,TRBD1,TRBJ2-5,TGTGCCACTGGAGAAGGGGGCGTGGAGACCCAGTACTTC,CATGEGGVETQYF
TRBV7-2,few,NA,TRBJ2-7,TGTGCCAGCAGCTTGCAGGGGGGGGTAAACGAGCAGTACTTC,CASSLQGGVNEQYF
TRBV7-6,few,NA,TRBJ1-2,TGTGCCAGCAGCCCAGACACGATTCCGGACTATGGCTACACCTTC,CASSPDTIPDYGYTF
TRBV12-3/TRBV12-4,few,NA,TRBJ2-7,TGTGCCAGCAGTTGGCTGCCGGTTGGAGACTCCTACGAGCAGTACTTC,CASSWLPVGDSYEQYF
TRBV18,many,TRBD1,TRBJ2-4,TGTGCCAGCTCAACAGGGGGCGAGCAAAACATTCAGTACTTC,CASSTGGEQNIQYF
TRBV6-1,NA,TRBD2,TRBJ2-1,TGTGCCAGCAGTGATCTAGCGGGGGGGCTCGGGAATGAGCAGTTCTTC,CASSDLAGGLGNEQFF
TRBV5-1,few,TRBD1,TRBJ1-2,TGCGCCAGCAGCTTGGATGGACAGGGACCGGCTAACTATGGCTACACCTTC,CASSLDGQGPANYGYTF
TRBV28,NA,NA,TRBJ1-2,TGTGCCAGCAGCGCCGCCTCCTCGGACAGATCTAACTATGGCTACACCTTC,CASSAASSDRSNYGYTF
TRBV27,NA,NA,TRBJ2-7,TGTGCCAGCAGTTTTATGGGAGATGACGAGCAGTACTTC,CASSFMGDDEQYF
TRBV15,few,TRBD2,TRBJ2-3,TGTGCCACCAGCAGAGATAGGGGACTAGCGGGGGCAGATACGCAGTATTTT,CATSRDRGLAGADTQYF
TRBV11-2,NA,NA,TRBJ2-5,TGTGCCAGCGGGCTGAGGCAAGAGACCCAGTACTTC,CASGLRQETQYF
TRBV12-3/TRBV12-4,few,TRBD1,TRBJ2-5,TGTGCCACTTCCGGGACAGGGGGCTGGAAAGAGACCCAGTACTTC,CATSGTGGWKETQYF
TRBV27,NA,NA,TRBJ1-6,TGTGCCAGCAGTAAAGGGAGTTCACCCCTCCACTTT,CASSKGSSPLHF
TRBV29-1,NA,NA,TRBJ1-1,TGCAGCGTTGAGAGGACTAACACTGAAGCTTTCTTT,CSVERTNTEAFF
TRBV6-1,NA,TRBD2,TRBJ2-5,TGTGCCAACTCTAGACTAGCGGGGGGGCCGGTCGAAGAGACCCAGTACTTC,CANSRLAGGPVEETQYF
TRBV5-1,NA,TRBD1,TRBJ2-5,TGCGCCAGCAGCTTCTTCTTAGACAGGGCCCAAGAGACCCAGTACTTC,CASSFFLDRAQETQYF
TRBV7-9,NA,TRBD1,TRBJ2-3,TGTGCCAGCAGCCCCCGTCACACAGGGGTTGCGCAGTATTTT,CASSPRHTGVAQYF
TRBV20-1,NA,TRBD2,TRBJ2-1,TGCAGTGCTCCAAAGAGAGGCGGGGGAGCCCGCTCCTACAATGAGCAGTTCTTC,CSAPKRGGGARSYNEQFF
TRBV6-6,NA,NA,TRBJ2-1,TGTGCCAGCAGTTACATCAAGAGGAGCGATGAGCAGTTCTTC,CASSYIKRSDEQFF
TRBV7-9,few,NA,TRBJ2-1,TGTGCCAGCAGCCCCAGCGGTTCCGTCAATGAGCAGTTCTTC,CASSPSGSVNEQFF
TRBV4-3,NA,NA,TRBJ1-5,TGCGCCAGCAGCCACGATATTGGGGGGAAGCCCCAGCATTTT,CASSHDIGGKPQHF
TRBV6-2/TRBV6-3,NA,NA,TRBJ2-2,TGTGCCAGCACCCCGAGCTACAGAGTAAACACCGGGGAGCTGTTTTTT,CASTPSYRVNTGELFF
TRBV9,NA,NA,TRBJ1-2,TGTGCCAGCAGCCCCGCGGGGGTGGCCCCCTATGGCTACACCTTC,CASSPAGVAPYGYTF
TRBV2,NA,TRBD2,TRBJ2-2,TGTGCCAGCAGTGAACTCGGGGGGTGGACCGGGGAGCTGTTTTTT,CASSELGGWTGELFF
TRBV6-6,few,TRBD1,TRBJ2-7,TGTGCCAGTCAGGGACAGGGCAGCGAGCAGTACTTC,CASQGQGSEQYF
TRBV7-2,few,NA,TRBJ2-5,TGTGCCAGCAGATATACTAGGGGGCAAGAGACCCAGTACTTC,CASRYTRGQETQYF
TRBV20-1,few,NA,TRBJ1-1,TGCAGTCCGCTTCCTGGACAACCGAACACTGAAGCTTTCTTT,CSPLPGQPNTEAFF
TRBV7-2,few,NA,TRBJ2-7,TGTGCCAGCAGCCCGAGGGGGTCTATTCACGAGCAGTACTTC,CASSPRGSIHEQYF
TRBV27,NA,NA,TRBJ1-5,TGTGCCAGCAGTGTGGGGACGAGTCAGCCCCAGCATTTT,CASSVGTSQPQHF
TRBV24-1,few,TRBD1,TRBJ2-3,TGTGCCACCAGTGAACCCGGACAGGGTAAAAACACAGATACGCAGTATTTT,CATSEPGQGKNTDTQYF
TRBV20-1,NA,TRBD2,TRBJ2-5,TGCAGTGCTAGGTGGGGCGGGGGGACCCAGTACTTC,CSARWGGGTQYF
TRBV12-3/TRBV12-4,NA,NA,TRBJ1-2,TGTGCCAGCAGTTTTTTTTTTGACAGTAACTATGGCTACACCTTC,CASSFFFDSNYGYTF
TRBV5-6,NA,NA,TRBJ1-4,TGTGCCAGCAGCTTGAGTGTGGGGGAAAAACTGTTTTTT,CASSLSVGEKLFF
TRBV5-1,few,NA,TRBJ1-1,TGCGCCAGCAGCGGGGGACGAGAAGTGAACACTGAAGCTTTCTTT,CASSGGREVNTEAFF
TRBV29-1,NA,NA,TRBJ2-1,TGCAGCGTGAGACAGAGTGCCAACAATGAGCAGTTCTTC,CSVRQSANNEQFF
TRBV4-1,once,NA,TRBJ2-6,TGCGCCAGCAGAAATCAGGGAACGGGTGGGGCCAACGTCCTGACTTTC,CASRNQGTGGANVLTF
TRBV7-3,NA,NA,TRBJ1-1,TGTGCCAGCAGCTCCGACAGATTCATGAACACTGAAGCTTTCTTT,CASSSDRFMNTEAFF
TRBV5-1,few,TRBD2,TRBJ2-1,TGCGCCAGCAGCTCCTCCGGGACTAGTCATAATGAGCAGTTCTTC,CASSSSGTSHNEQFF
TRBV18,NA,NA,TRBJ2-1,TGTGCCAGCTCAGAAGGACTCAGGGGTGAGCAGTTCTTC,CASSEGLRGEQFF
TRBV6-6,NA,NA,TRBJ2-1,TGTGCCAGCAGTTACTCGATTCCCGGGGAGGAGCAGTTCTTC,CASSYSIPGEEQFF